This T cell receptor beta chain was recovered during a study of CD8 T cells in ankylosing spondylitis. General study findings and limits: As reported, disease-linked clones showed significant enrichment in matched ankylosing spondylitis synovial fluid. Those disease-linked clones were CD8+; they were also relatively rare in peripheral blood. In synovial fluid and blood from reactive arthritis, some motif variants were previously reported. The study identified a TCR beta motif of under ten highly homologous variants that appeared characteristic of ankylosing spondylitis blood.

This clonotype occurred a few times. Its antigen is unidentified. Making the TCR beta libraries involved quantitative 5'-RACE with molecular barcodes. MiXCR, applied by TCRdb to the 5' RACE reads, yields one record per CDR3 protein. The table has 700,000 to 1,000,000 distinct CDR3 sequences, 10% to 15% seen once. The sequenced material came from blood, either unsorted or a sorted T cell fraction (not recorded which). The source of this sequence is a male donor with ankylosing spondylitis.

CDR3 coding DNA: TGTGCCAGCAGCTTAGCGCGGGGGGGAGTGGGCACCGGGGAGCTGTTTTTT. Its protein product is CASSLARGGVGTGELFF. This rearrangement joins TRBV7-8 to TRBJ2-2; 9 nucleotides line up with TRBD2. Germline trimming cut 0 bases from V and 4 bases from J; bases unmatched to any gene: 6. Germline CDR1 reads SGHVS; CDR2 reads FQNEAQ. The CDR3 has 17 amino acids. Complete variable domain (other parts from reference TRBV7-8 and TRBJ2-2): GAGVSQSPRYKVAKRGQDVALRCDPISGHVSLFWYQQALGQGPEFLTYFQNEAQLDKSGLPSDRFFAERPEGSVSTLKIQRTQQEDSAVYLCASSLARGGVGTGELFFGEGSRLTVL.